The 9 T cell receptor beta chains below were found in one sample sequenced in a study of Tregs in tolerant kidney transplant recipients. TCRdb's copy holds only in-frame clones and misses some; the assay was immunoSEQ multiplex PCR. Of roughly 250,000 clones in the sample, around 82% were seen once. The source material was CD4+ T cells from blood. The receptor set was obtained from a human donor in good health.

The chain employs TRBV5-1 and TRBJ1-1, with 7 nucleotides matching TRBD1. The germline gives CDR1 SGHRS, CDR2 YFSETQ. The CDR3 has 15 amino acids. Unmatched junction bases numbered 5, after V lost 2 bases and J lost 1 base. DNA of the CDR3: TGCGCCAGCAGCTTCCCAGACAGGGAGAACACTGAAGCTTTCTTT. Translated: CASSFPDRENTEAFF.

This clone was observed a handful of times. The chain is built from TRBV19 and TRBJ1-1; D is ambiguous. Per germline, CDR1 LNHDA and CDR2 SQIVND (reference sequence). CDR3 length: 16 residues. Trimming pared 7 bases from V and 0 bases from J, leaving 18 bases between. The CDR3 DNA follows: TGTGCCAGTATTCGAATACCGGGTCTTATGAACACTGAAGCTTTCTTT. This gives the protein CASIRIPGLMNTEAFF.

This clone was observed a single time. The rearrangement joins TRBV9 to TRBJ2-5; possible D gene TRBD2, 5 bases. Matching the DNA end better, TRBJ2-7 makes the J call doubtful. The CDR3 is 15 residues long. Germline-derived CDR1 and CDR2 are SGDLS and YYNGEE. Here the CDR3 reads CASSVAGSQSYEQYF. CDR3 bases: TGTGCCAGCAGCGTAGCTGGGAGTCAGAGCTACGAGCAGTACTTC.

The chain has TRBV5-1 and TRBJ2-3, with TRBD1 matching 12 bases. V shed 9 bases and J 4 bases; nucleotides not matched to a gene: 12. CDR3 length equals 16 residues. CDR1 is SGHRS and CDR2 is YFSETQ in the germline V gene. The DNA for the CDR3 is TGCGCCACCACGAGTACGGGACAGGGGGCATCAGATACGCAGTATTTT. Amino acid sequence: CATTSTGQGASDTQYF.

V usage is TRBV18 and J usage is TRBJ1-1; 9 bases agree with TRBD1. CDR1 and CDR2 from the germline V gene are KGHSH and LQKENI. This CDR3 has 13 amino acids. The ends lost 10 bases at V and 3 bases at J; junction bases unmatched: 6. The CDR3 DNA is TGTGCCACCGGACAGGGGCAGGACACTGAAGCTTTCTTT. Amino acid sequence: CATGQGQDTEAFF. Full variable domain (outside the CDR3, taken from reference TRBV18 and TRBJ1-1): NAGVMQNPRHLVRRRGQEARLRCSPMKGHSHVYWYRQLPEEGLKFMVYLQKENIIDESGMPKERFSAEFPKEGPSILRIQQVVRGDSAAYFCATGQGQDTEAFFGQGTRLTVV.

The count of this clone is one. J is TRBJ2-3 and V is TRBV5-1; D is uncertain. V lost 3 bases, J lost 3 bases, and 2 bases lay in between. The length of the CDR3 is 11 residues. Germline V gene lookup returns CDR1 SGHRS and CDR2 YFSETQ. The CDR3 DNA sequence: TGCGCCAGCAGCTCTACAGATACGCAGTATTTT. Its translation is CASSSTDTQYF.

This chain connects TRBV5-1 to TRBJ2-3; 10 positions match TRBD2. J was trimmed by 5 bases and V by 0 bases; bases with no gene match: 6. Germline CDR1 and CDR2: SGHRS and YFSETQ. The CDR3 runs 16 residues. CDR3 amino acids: CASSLASGRVQDTQYF. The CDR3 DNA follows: TGCGCCAGCAGCTTGGCCAGCGGGAGGGTCCAAGATACGCAGTATTTT.

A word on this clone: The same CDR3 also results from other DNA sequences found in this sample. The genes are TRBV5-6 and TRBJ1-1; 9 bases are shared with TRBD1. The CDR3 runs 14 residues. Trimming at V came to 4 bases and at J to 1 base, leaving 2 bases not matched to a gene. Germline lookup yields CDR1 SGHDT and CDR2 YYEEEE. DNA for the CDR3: TGTGCCAGCAGCAGGGACAGGGCGAACACTGAAGCTTTCTTT. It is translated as CASSRDRANTEAFF.

CDR3 coding DNA: TGTGCCAGCAGCTTCTCCGGTCAGCCCCAGCATTTT. Translation gives CASSFSGQPQHF. The J gene is TRBJ1-5, the V gene TRBV11-3; D ambiguous. Germline V CDR1 and CDR2: SGHNT, YENEEA. The CDR3 contains 12 residues. Trimming shortened V by 3 bases and J by 6 bases, and 6 bases separated the two germline ends.